This TCR beta chain was identified in a study of T cell repertoires in cytomegalovirus infection. Study at large: Recently identified HLA-C-restricted CMV epitopes and well-studied HLA-B-restricted CMV epitopes were used by the study. Shared public TCR beta signatures pointed to both CMV infection and a matching HLA type.

TCRdb ran MiXCR on the reads and lists one entry per CDR3 protein. This table holds approximately 770,000 distinct CDR3 sequences, 25% to 35% found once. This CDR3 spans 17 amino acids. The V gene lost 1 base and the J gene lost 5 bases, with 20 bases spanning the gap. Germline values: CDR1 SGHTA, CDR2 FQGNSA. In regard to this clonotype: Its antigen is unidentified.

Broader study findings: Clonotype analysis showed dominance of the ex vivo response by HLA-C-restricted CMV-specific TCR beta clonotypes. The cumulative frequency of public TCR beta families distinguished individuals who carried CMV together with the relevant HLA.

The source of this sequence is a human donor in good health (CMV status not recorded). Some clones in this sample may be carry-over from other donors' samples. Sequencing used cultured CD8+ T cells from PBMCs, obtained from culture after CMV antigen stimulation. The chain uses TRBV7-2 and TRBJ1-2, with D possibly TRBD1 on 6 matching bases. As DNA, the CDR3 is TGTGCCAGCAGCTTAGTCGGTTTCGAGGGGGGATCTTATGGCTACACCTTC. It is translated as CASSLVGFEGGSYGYTF.